This T cell receptor beta chain was documented in a study of T cells after yellow fever vaccination. Study overall: The fractions with low cell numbers were processed using SMART-Seq v4 Ultra Low Input. Findings of the study overall: Weaker, the secondary response peaked sooner, at day 5 versus 15. Booster sampling recovered most clones from primary vaccination (nearly 98% CD4, approximately 90% CD8).

The authors made TCR cDNA by 5'RACE template switching, adding a universal primer site and UMIs. Each CDR3 protein gets one entry after TCRdb re-called the 5' RACE reads with MiXCR. The data contain around 360,000 distinct CDR3 sequences, approximately 10% of them singletons. After removal of 5 bases from V and 0 bases from J, the junction contained 9 bases not matched to a gene. The germline CDR1 and CDR2 sequences are MNHEY and SVGEGT. CDR3 length equals 18 residues. On this clonotype itself: As yet, its antigen is unknown.

V usage is TRBV6-2 or TRBV6-3 and J usage is TRBJ2-6; 8 nucleotides agree with TRBD1. The sample in question was PBMCs, obtained on the day of the first yellow fever vaccination. The sequence was obtained from a man between 18 and 35 years old who received the YFV17D yellow fever vaccine. The CDR3 DNA reads as TGTGCCAGCAGTCGTCCCGGGACAGGTTTCTCTGGGGCCAACGTCCTGACTTTC. Translation: CASSRPGTGFSGANVLTF.